This T cell receptor beta chain was sequenced during a study of cytomegalovirus exposure and HLA in healthy donors. Overall study: A previous analysis identified around 120 million unique TCR beta sequences derived from around 180 million T cells.

From germline, CDR1 is SGHTA and CDR2 FQGNSA. J was trimmed by 14 bases and V by 5 bases; bases with no gene match: 15. The CDR3 spans 15 residues. Remarks on this clone: Antigen: not known.

Study-level findings and limits: From TCR beta sequences, most subjects' HLA-A and HLA-B alleles were reportedly predicted accurately. Analysis was performed later, and it showed HLA-associated TCR beta chains to be more clonally expanded than equally common others.

Primers: 60 Vbeta forward and 13 Jbeta reverse. Sequencing used immunoSEQ multiplex PCR; TCRdb keeps in-frame clones, though not all of them. Of about 120,000 clones detected, around 65% appear once; the ten largest clones hold approximately 1.4%. The sequence was collected from a man between 18 and 35 years old in good health and CMV-seronegative. This chain connects TRBV7-2 to TRBJ2-4; 10 bases are a match to TRBD1. The source material was PBMCs. The CDR3 region is CASSKPTGGEHGKYF. DNA of the CDR3: TGTGCCAGCAGCAAACCGACAGGGGGCGAGCATGGAAAGTACTTC.